The 28 T cell receptor beta chains presented below share a single source sample, sequenced in a study of vaccination and CD4 T cells after COVID-19. Their antigens are not known. Sample treatment: roughly 11-day PBMC culture with coronavirus spike peptide pools or control peptides (ViraFEST assay). Once obtained from cultured CD4+ T cells, the DNA was sequenced using the Oncomine TCR Beta short-read assay. A single record per CDR3 protein comes from TCRdb applying MiXCR to the PCR reads. Of approximately 15,000 distinct CDR3 sequences in the sample, about half were seen once. The sequenced sample consisted of CD4+ T cells from blood, cultured in vitro. Receptors were obtained from a human donor who had recovered from COVID-19.

This clonotype occurred a few times. CDR3 protein: CASSSLTGGSGNTIYF. The CDR3 DNA is TGCGCCAGCAGCTCCCTGACCGGGGGATCTGGAAACACCATATATTTT. This rearrangement joins TRBV5-1 to TRBJ1-3; D might be TRBD1 (5 bases). Germline-derived CDR1 and CDR2 are SGHRS and YFSETQ. V lost 3 bases and J 1 base, leaving 14 bases between the germline ends. This CDR3 has 16 amino acids.

This clonotype was seen more than once but under ten times. The CDR3 loop is CASSLGGIMNTEAFF. CDR3 coding DNA: TGTGCCAGCAGTTTAGGGGGGATCATGAACACTGAAGCTTTCTTT. V gene TRBV28 combines with J gene TRBJ1-1, with D perhaps TRBD1 (5 bases). Germline V gene lookup returns CDR1 MDHEN and CDR2 SYDVKM. V was clipped by 2 bases and J by 0 bases, with 10 bases between them. The CDR3 extends over 15 amino acids.

The chain employs TRBV4-3 and TRBJ2-2; 10 bases map to TRBD2. The germline gives CDR1 LGHNA, CDR2 YSLEER. This CDR3 region has 18 residues. The V segment lost 2 bases and the J segment 8 bases; nucleotides outside the gene matches: 14. CDR3 bases: TGCGCCAGCAGCCAACGGCCCCCAAGCGGGGGGGTCCGTGGGGAGCTGTTTTTT. Encoded protein: CASSQRPPSGGVRGELFF.

This chain links TRBV20-1 with TRBJ1-2; weak D call: TRBD1 (5 bases). CDR1 DFQATT and CDR2 SNEGSKA come from the germline V gene (reference sequence). The CDR3 spans 12 residues. The V end was cut by 5 bases, the J end by 7 bases, with 14 bases between. CDR3 protein: CSASRDASGYTF. DNA of the CDR3: TGCAGTGCTTCTCGGGACGCCTCTGGCTACACCTTC.

V gene TRBV3-1 combines with J gene TRBJ2-1; 14 bases match TRBD2. Germline V gives CDR1 LGHDT, CDR2 YNNKEL (reference sequence). V shed 4 bases, J shed 13 bases, and the junction held 3 bases outside the gene matches. The CDR3 length is 13 residues. CDR3 sequence: CASSPGLAGVQFF. The CDR3 DNA is TGTGCCAGCAGCCCGGGACTAGCGGGGGTTCAGTTCTTC.

The rearrangement joins TRBV15 to TRBJ2-7, with D hard to call. The CDR3 spans 13 residues. V lost 1 base and J 7 bases, leaving 11 bases between the germline ends. Germline V CDR1 and CDR2: LNHNV, YYDKDF (reference sequence). The CDR3: CATSRGREIEQYF. The CDR3 DNA reads TGTGCCACCAGCAGAGGACGAGAAATAGAGCAGTACTTC.

This chain links TRBV19 with TRBJ1-5; TRBD1 matches at 9 bases. There are 16 residues in the CDR3. Germline V gives CDR1 LNHDA, CDR2 SQIVND (reference sequence). V trimming: 7 bases; J trimming: 6 bases; junction bases outside the gene matches: 13. The DNA of the CDR3 is TGTGCCAGTATGAGGATTGACAGGGGGTCCTTTCAGCCCCAGCATTTT. Protein sequence: CASMRIDRGSFQPQHF.

CDR3 region: CASSSTWGSGQPQHF. Written as DNA, the CDR3 is TGTGCCAGCAGTTCTACTTGGGGGTCGGGACAGCCCCAGCATTTT. This chain connects TRBV28 to TRBJ1-5, with a possible D match to TRBD1 (5 bases). The CDR3 sequence is 15 residues long. The germline V and J ends were trimmed by 4 bases and 7 bases, with 17 bases remaining between them. In germline, CDR1 is MDHEN, CDR2 SYDVKM.

This sequence joins TRBV7-9 and TRBJ1-1; D gene unclear. Germline loops: CDR1 SEHNR, CDR2 FQNEAQ (reference sequence). The CDR3 extends over 13 amino acids. With 5 bases removed from V and 0 bases from J, the gap between germline ends came to 7 bases. CDR3 in DNA: TGTGCCAGCAGCCAAACAATGAACACTGAAGCTTTCTTT. It translates to CASSQTMNTEAFF.

This clonotype was counted a single time. The chain couples TRBV3-1 to TRBJ2-3; 8 bases fit TRBD2. The V and J ends lost 1 base and 4 bases, in that order; junction bases with no gene match: 7. This CDR3 contains 16 residues. In germline, CDR1 is LGHDT, CDR2 YNNKEL (reference sequence). CDR3 region: CASSQVGTRSADTQYF. DNA for the CDR3: TGTGCCAGCAGCCAAGTTGGGACTAGGAGCGCAGATACGCAGTATTTT.

This chain joins TRBV4-3 and TRBJ1-4; D might be TRBD1 (5 bases). This CDR3 comprises 15 residues. Germline CDR1 is LGHNA and CDR2 is YSLEER. Trimming removed 1 base at V and 3 bases at J, with 9 bases between. CDR3 loop: CASSQVGTPNEKLFF. As DNA, the CDR3 is TGCGCCAGCAGCCAAGTAGGGACGCCTAATGAAAAACTGTTTTTT.

The chain has TRBV25-1 and TRBJ1-2, with a weak D call TRBD1 (6 bases). V lost 7 bases, J lost 2 bases, and 14 bases lay in between. CDR3 size: 14 residues. Per the germline V gene, CDR1 is MGHDK and CDR2 is SYGVNS. Written as DNA, the CDR3 is TGTGCCAGCACTGACGGACAGTTCAACTATGGCTACACCTTC. Translation gives CASTDGQFNYGYTF.

This chain joins TRBV2 and TRBJ1-5, with 8 nucleotides matching TRBD1. This CDR3 region has 15 residues. CDR1 SNHLY and CDR2 FYNNEI come from the germline V gene. With 6 bases clipped from V and 3 bases from J, the junction kept 7 bases outside the gene matches. This CDR3 reads CASRNDRGFNQPQHF. CDR3 coding DNA: TGTGCCAGCAGGAACGACAGGGGATTCAATCAGCCCCAGCATTTT.

The chain uses TRBV5-1 and TRBJ2-7, with 7 positions matching TRBD1. The CDR3 consists of 14 residues. CDR1 and CDR2 from the germline V gene are SGHRS and YFSETQ. J gave up 2 bases and V 3 bases, and 5 bases lay outside the gene matches. The CDR3 DNA follows: TGCGCCAGCAGCTGGGGGACAGCTACCTACGAGCAGTACTTC. This codes for CASSWGTATYEQYF.

This clonotype has more than one count but fewer than ten. V usage is TRBV5-8 and J usage is TRBJ1-1; the D is unclear. The CDR3 length is 14 residues. CDR1 SGHTS and CDR2 YDEGEE come from the germline V gene. V lost 4 bases to trimming and J lost 4 bases, with 14 bases between them. The CDR3 reads CASSMLGPRTEAFF. DNA of the CDR3: TGTGCCAGCAGCATGCTCGGACCCCGCACTGAAGCTTTCTTT.

V and J are TRBV15 and TRBJ2-5; D remains ambiguous. V was shortened by 3 bases and J by 3 bases, with 2 bases between the two germline ends. This CDR3 region has 11 residues. CDR1 LNHNV and CDR2 YYDKDF come from the germline V gene (reference sequence). This CDR3 reads CATSSKETQYF. The CDR3 DNA is TGTGCCACCAGCAGCAAAGAGACCCAGTACTTC.

The chain employs TRBV5-1 and TRBJ2-7; 9 bases agree with TRBD1. Germline CDR1 SGHRS, CDR2 YFSETQ. J lost 6 bases, V lost 3 bases, and 7 bases had no gene match. The CDR3 is 14 residues long. CDR3 loop: CASSWQGTGSEQYF. The CDR3, as DNA: TGCGCCAGCAGCTGGCAAGGGACAGGGTCCGAGCAGTACTTC.

The chain combines TRBV11-3 with TRBJ1-1, with TRBD1 matching 7 bases. Trimming removed 7 bases from V and 4 bases from J; junction bases left unmatched: 6. Germline-derived CDR1 and CDR2 are SGHNT and YENEEA. CDR3 length: 13 residues. The DNA of the CDR3 is TGTGCCAGCACCAAGGGGGCGGCCACTGAAGCTTTCTTT. It specifies CASTKGAATEAFF. The whole variable domain, filled in from reference TRBV11-3 and TRBJ1-1, reads EAGVVQSPRYKIIEKKQPVAFWCNPISGHNTLYWYLQNLGQGPELLIRYENEEAVDDSQLPKDRFSAERLKGVDSTLKIQPAELGDSAVYLCASTKGAATEAFFGQGTRLTVV.

This clonotype was recorded a few times. Written as DNA, the CDR3 is TGTGCCAGCAGTGAAGCGTGGGACAGGGCCGGCGGTGGCTACACCTTC. This translates into CASSEAWDRAGGGYTF. The chain uses TRBV6-1 and TRBJ1-2; 9 bases match TRBD1. The CDR3 consists of 16 residues. Germline V gives CDR1 MNHNS, CDR2 SASEGT. Trimming removed 0 bases from V and 7 bases from J; junction bases left unmatched: 9.

In its sample, this clonotype was seen a few times. This chain's CDR3 is CASSDNRANEQYF. The CDR3 nucleotides are TGTGCCAGCTCAGACAACAGGGCGAACGAGCAGTACTTC. The chain links TRBV18 to TRBJ2-7; tentatively, D is TRBD1 (6 bases). Germline values: CDR1 KGHSH, CDR2 LQKENI. The CDR3 sequence is 13 residues long. The ends were cut back, 5 bases at V and 5 bases at J, with 13 bases in the middle.

The chain has TRBV5-5 and TRBJ1-2; D not resolved. CDR3 length equals 14 residues. Germline V gene data show CDR1 as SGHKS and CDR2 as YYEKEE (reference sequence). V dropped 4 bases and J dropped 2 bases, with 12 bases sitting between them. DNA of the CDR3: TGTGCCAGCAGCGTACGACAAGACAACTATGGCTACACCTTC. Its translation: CASSVRQDNYGYTF.

V is TRBV6-2 or TRBV6-3 and J is TRBJ1-2; D gene uncertain. Germline assignment: CDR1 MNHEY and CDR2 SVGEGT. The CDR3 sequence is 15 residues long. V was cut by 5 bases and J by 8 bases, with 21 bases left in between. The CDR3 spells CASSLSAPKKGGYTF. The DNA for the CDR3 is TGTGCCAGCAGTCTTTCGGCCCCAAAGAAGGGCGGCTACACCTTC.

This clonotype was observed a handful of times. CDR3 in amino acids: CASSTPGRKTHEQFF. The CDR3 DNA reads TGTGCCAGTAGTACACCGGGACGGAAGACACATGAGCAGTTCTTC. The chain carries TRBV19 and TRBJ2-1, with D perhaps assigned TRBD1 or TRBD2 (5 bases each). Germline CDR1 and CDR2: LNHDA and SQIVND (reference sequence). Trimming took off 4 bases at V and 8 bases at J, with 18 bases between the two ends. The CDR3 extends over 15 amino acids.

The CDR3 here is CSAGSNTEAFF. The DNA for the CDR3 is TGCAGTGCTGGCTCGAACACTGAAGCTTTCTTT. The chain employs TRBV20-1 and TRBJ1-1; D not certain. This CDR3 is built from 11 residues. With 5 bases removed from V and 1 base from J, the gap between germline ends came to 5 bases. The germline CDR1 and CDR2 sequences are DFQATT and SNEGSKA (reference sequence).

This chain links TRBV7-8 with TRBJ1-5, with D possibly matching TRBD1 (5 bases). This CDR3 comprises 16 residues. Trimming pared 2 bases from V and 0 bases from J, leaving 11 bases between. Germline-derived CDR1 and CDR2 are SGHVS and FQNEAQ. CDR3 in DNA: TGTGCCAGCAGCTTATCGGGACGCTATAGCAATCAGCCCCAGCATTTT. It is translated as CASSLSGRYSNQPQHF.

The chain recombines TRBV7-3 with TRBJ2-1; no clear D gene. Germline V CDR1 and CDR2: SGHTA, FQGTGA. The CDR3 loop spans 15 amino acids. V was shortened by 3 bases and J by 0 bases, with 9 bases between the two germline ends. CDR3 DNA sequence: TGTGCCAGCAGCTTCGACCCCAGCTCCTACAATGAGCAGTTCTTC. It specifies CASSFDPSSYNEQFF.

J is TRBJ1-4 and V is TRBV7-2, with 8 positions matching TRBD1. Germline CDR1 SGHTA, CDR2 FQGNSA. After removal of 5 bases from V and 6 bases from J, the junction contained 8 bases not matched to a gene. This CDR3 spans 15 amino acids. CDR3 coding DNA: TGTGCCAGCAGCCGCAACGGACAGGGTCATGAAAAACTGTTTTTT. Protein product: CASSRNGQGHEKLFF.

The chain combines TRBV9 with TRBJ2-1; 9 bases are shared with TRBD2. Germline CDR1 SGDLS, CDR2 YYNGEE. The V gene end was trimmed by 1 base and the J gene end by 10 bases; junction bases not matched to a gene: 6. CDR3 length equals 14 residues. The CDR3 loop is CASSVRGRVGEQFF. DNA for the CDR3: TGTGCCAGCAGCGTACGCGGGAGGGTTGGGGAGCAGTTCTTC.